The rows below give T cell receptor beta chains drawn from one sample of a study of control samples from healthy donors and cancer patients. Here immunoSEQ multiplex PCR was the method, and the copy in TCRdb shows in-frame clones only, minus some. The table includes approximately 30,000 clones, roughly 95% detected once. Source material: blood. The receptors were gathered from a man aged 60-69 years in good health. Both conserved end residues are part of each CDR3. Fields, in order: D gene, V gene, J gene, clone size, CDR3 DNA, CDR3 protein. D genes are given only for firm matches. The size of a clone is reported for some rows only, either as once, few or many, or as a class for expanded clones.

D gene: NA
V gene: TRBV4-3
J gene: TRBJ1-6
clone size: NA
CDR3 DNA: TGCGCCAGCAGCCAAGGCAGCGCGGTTTCTTCACCCCTCCACTTT
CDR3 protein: CASSQGSAVSSPLHF

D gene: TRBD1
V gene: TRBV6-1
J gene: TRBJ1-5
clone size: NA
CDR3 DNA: TGTGCCAGCAGTGATAGACAGGGAGGCAATCAGCCCCAGCATTTT
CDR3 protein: CASSDRQGGNQPQHF

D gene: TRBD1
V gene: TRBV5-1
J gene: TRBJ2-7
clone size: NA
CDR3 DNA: TGCGCCAGCAGCTCCGACAGGGGGGGGAGTCTTGGGGAGCAGTACTTC
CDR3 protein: CASSSDRGGSLGEQYF

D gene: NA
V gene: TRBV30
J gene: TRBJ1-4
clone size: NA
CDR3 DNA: TGTGCCTGGAGTGTATTCCCGAATGAAAAACTGTTTTTT
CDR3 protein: CAWSVFPNEKLFF

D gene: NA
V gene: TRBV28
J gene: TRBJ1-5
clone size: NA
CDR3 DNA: TGTGCCAGCATATGGGGGGTGGGTGGACAGCCCCAGCATTTT
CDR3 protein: CASIWGVGGQPQHF

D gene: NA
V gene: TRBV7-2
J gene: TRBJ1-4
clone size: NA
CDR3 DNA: TGTGCCAGCAGTCAGCTTGCGGGGGAAAAACTGTTTTTT
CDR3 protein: CASSQLAGEKLFF

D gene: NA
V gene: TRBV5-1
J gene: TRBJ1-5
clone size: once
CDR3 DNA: TGCGCCAGCAGCTTGGGTAGCAATCAGCCCCAGCATTTT
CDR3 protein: CASSLGSNQPQHF

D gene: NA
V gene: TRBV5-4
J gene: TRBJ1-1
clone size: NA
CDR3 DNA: TGTGCCAGCAGCTTTCGCGGACTGAAGAACACTGAAGCTTTCTTT
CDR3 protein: CASSFRGLKNTEAFF

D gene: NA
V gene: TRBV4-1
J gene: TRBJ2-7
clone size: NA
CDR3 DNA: TGCGCCAGTAGCCAAGACTCTTACTACGAGCAGTACTTC
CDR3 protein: CASSQDSYYEQYF

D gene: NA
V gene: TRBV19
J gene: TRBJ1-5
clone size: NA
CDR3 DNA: TGTGCCAGTAGTATTCCAAAGGACCTATCTAATCAGCCCCAGCATTTT
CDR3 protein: CASSIPKDLSNQPQHF

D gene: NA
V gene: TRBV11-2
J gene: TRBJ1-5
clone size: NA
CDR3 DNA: TGTGCCAGCAGCTGGGGGGAAGGATACAATCAGCCCCAGCATTTT
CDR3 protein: CASSWGEGYNQPQHF

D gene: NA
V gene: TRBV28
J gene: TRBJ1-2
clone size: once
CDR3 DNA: TGTGCCAGCAGGTCAGGGATTTTGGGCTACACCTTC
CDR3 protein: CASRSGILGYTF

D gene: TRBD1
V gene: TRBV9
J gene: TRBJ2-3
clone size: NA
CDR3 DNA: TGTGCCAGCAGCGACCGACAGGGGGTAACAGATACGCAGTATTTT
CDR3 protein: CASSDRQGVTDTQYF

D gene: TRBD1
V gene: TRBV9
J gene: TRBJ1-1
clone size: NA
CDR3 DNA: TGTGCCAGCAGCGAGACAGGGGGACGAACTGAAGCTTTCTTT
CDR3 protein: CASSETGGRTEAFF

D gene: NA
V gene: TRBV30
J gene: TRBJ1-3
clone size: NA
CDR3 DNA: TGTGCCTGGATTCGGCGGGGGACCCTCTCTGGAAACACCATATATTTT
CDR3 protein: CAWIRRGTLSGNTIYF

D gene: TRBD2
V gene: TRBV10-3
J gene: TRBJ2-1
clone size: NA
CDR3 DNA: TGTGCCATCAGTGAGTCCGAGCGGGGTGAGCAGTTCTTC
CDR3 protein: CAISESERGEQFF

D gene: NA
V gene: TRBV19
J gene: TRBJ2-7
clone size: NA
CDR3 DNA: TGTGCCAGTAGTGAAGGGGCAGGATGGACCTACGAGCAGTACTTC
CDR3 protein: CASSEGAGWTYEQYF

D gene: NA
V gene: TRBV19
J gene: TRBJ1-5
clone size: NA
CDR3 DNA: TGTGCCAGTAGTAGGGGGCAGGGACAGCCCCAGCATTTT
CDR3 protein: CASSRGQGQPQHF

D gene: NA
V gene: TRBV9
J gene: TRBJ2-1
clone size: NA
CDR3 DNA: TGTGCCAGCAGCGTAGAGGGGGGCCGCTCCTACAATGAGCAGTTCTTC
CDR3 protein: CASSVEGGRSYNEQFF

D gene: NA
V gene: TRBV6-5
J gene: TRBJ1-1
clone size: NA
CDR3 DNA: TGTGCCAGCAGTTACTCGAGGATCCAGTTGAACACTGAAGCTTTCTTT
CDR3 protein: CASSYSRIQLNTEAFF

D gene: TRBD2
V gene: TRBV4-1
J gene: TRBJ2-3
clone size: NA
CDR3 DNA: TGCGCCAGCGGGAAACTAGCGACCGGGATCGAAACGCAGTATTTT
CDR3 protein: CASGKLATGIETQYF

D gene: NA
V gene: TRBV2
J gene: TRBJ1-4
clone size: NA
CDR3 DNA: TGTGCCAGAACAGGGAATGAAAAACTGTTTTTT
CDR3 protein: CARTGNEKLFF

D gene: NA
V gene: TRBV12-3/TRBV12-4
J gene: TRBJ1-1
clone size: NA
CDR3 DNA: TGTGCCAGCAGTTGGGGTTCCCCCCCTGCTTTCTTT
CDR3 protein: CASSWGSPPAFF

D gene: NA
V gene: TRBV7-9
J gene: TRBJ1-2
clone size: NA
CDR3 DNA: TGTGCCAGCAGCCCAGGGGATTGGAATGGCTACACCTTC
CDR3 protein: CASSPGDWNGYTF

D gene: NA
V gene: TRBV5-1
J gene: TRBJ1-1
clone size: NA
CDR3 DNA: TGCGCCAGCAGCGAGGGGGGTGGAACTGAAGCTTTCTTT
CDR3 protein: CASSEGGGTEAFF

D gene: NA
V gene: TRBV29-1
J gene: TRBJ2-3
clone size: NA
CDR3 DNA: TGCAGCGTGGTCAAGGAGGGGGATAGCACAGATACGCAGTATTTT
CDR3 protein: CSVVKEGDSTDTQYF

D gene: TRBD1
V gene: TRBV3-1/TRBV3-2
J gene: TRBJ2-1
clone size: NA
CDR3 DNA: TGTGCCAGCAGCCGGGACAGGGGGCACAATGAGCAGTTCTTC
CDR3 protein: CASSRDRGHNEQFF

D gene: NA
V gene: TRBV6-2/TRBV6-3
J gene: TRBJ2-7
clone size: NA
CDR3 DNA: TGTGCCAGCAGCCGGGCAGGGGGGAGCGGATTATACGAGCAGTACTTC
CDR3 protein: CASSRAGGSGLYEQYF

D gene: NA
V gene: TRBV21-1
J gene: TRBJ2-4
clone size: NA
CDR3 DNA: TGTGCCAGCAGCAAAGGGGCTGGATTGAGTTTAGCCAAAAACATTCAGTACTTC
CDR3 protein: CASSKGAGLSLAKNIQYF

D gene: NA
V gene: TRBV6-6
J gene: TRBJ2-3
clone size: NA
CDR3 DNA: TGTGCCAGCAGTTACGATTCCACAGATACGCAGTATTTT
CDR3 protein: CASSYDSTDTQYF

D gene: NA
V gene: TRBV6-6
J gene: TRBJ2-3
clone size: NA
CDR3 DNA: TGTGCCAGCAGTTACTCCGGGTTCAGCACAGATACGCAGTATTTT
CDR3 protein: CASSYSGFSTDTQYF

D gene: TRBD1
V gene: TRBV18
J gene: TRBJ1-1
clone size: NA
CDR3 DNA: TGTGCCAGCTCACCAACAGGGGCCTGGAACACTGAAGCTTTCTTT
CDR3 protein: CASSPTGAWNTEAFF

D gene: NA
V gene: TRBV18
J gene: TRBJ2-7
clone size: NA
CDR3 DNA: TGTGCCAGCTCTCAACTAGAGGGACCGACCTACGAGCAGTACTTC
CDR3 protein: CASSQLEGPTYEQYF

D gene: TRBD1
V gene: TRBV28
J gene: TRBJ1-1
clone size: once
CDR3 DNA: TGTGCCAGCAGCAGGGGGCAGACTGAAGCTTTCTTT
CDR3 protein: CASSRGQTEAFF

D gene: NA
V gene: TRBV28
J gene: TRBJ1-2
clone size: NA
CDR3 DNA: TGCGCCAGCAGTTTAGGGTCGTATTATGGCTACACCTTC
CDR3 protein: CASSLGSYYGYTF

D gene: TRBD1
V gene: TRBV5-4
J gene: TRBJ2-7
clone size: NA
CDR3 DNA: TGTGCCAGCAGAGTCCAGGGGGCGCACTACGAGCAGTACTTC
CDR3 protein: CASRVQGAHYEQYF

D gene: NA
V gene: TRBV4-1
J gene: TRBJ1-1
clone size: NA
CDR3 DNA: TGCGCCAGCAGCCAGGGGGAGATCCGGGGGGACACTGAAGCTTTCTTT
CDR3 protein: CASSQGEIRGDTEAFF

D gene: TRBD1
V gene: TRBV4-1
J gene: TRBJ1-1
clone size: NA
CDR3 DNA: TGCGCCAGCAGCCGAGGGGACAGTAACACTGAAGCTTTCTTT
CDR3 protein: CASSRGDSNTEAFF

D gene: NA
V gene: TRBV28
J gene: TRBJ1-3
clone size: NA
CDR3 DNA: TGTGCCAGCAGTTTGGCGGGACCGAGGGCTGGAAACACCATATATTTT
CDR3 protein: CASSLAGPRAGNTIYF

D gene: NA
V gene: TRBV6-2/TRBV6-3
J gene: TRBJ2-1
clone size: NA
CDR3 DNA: TGTGCCAGCAGTTATTCTGGGGGTTCCTATGAGCAGTTCTTC
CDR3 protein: CASSYSGGSYEQFF

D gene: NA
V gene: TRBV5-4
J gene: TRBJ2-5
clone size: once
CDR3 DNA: TGTGCCAGCAGCTTGGGTTTCGGTGTCAGGGAGACCCAGTACTTC
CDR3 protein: CASSLGFGVRETQYF

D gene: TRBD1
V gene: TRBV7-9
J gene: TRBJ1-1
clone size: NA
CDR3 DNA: TGTGCCAGCAGCAAGGACAGGGAAGAGTCGAACACTGAAGCTTTCTTT
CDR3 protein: CASSKDREESNTEAFF

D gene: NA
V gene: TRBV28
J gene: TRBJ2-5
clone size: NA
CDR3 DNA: TGTGCCACCTCCACCGGCCAAGAGACCCAGTACTTC
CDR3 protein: CATSTGQETQYF